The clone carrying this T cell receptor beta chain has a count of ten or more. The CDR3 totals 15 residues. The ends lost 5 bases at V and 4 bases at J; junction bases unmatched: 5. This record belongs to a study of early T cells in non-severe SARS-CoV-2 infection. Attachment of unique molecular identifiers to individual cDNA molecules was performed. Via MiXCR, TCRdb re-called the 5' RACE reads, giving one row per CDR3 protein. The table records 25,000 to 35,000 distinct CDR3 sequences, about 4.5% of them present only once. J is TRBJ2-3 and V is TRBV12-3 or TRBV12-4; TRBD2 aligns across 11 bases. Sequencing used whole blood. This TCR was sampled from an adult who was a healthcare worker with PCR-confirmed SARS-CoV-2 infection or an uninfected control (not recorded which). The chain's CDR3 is CASSRTSGSADTQYF. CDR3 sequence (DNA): TGTGCCAGCAGTCGAACTAGCGGGAGCGCAGATACGCAGTATTTT.